Presented here are 26 T cell receptor beta chains from one specimen sequenced in a study of cytomegalovirus exposure and HLA in healthy donors. The protocol was immunoSEQ multiplex PCR, while the TCRdb copy is restricted to in-frame clones and leaves out a portion. The table shows under 200,000 clones, with roughly 95% occurring only once. The source material was PBMCs. Every receptor here comes from a woman aged 18-29 years in good health and CMV-seronegative.

The sample holds one count of this clone. The chain has TRBV5-6 and TRBJ1-2, with TRBD1 matching over 7 bases. Per germline, CDR1 SGHDT and CDR2 YYEEEE. V trimming: 0 bases; J trimming: 7 bases; junction bases outside the gene matches: 6. This CDR3 spans 14 amino acids. The CDR3 region has the DNA TGTGCCAGCAGCTTGGACAGGGGTACCGGTGGCTACACCTTC. The encoded protein is CASSLDRGTGGYTF.

The V call is TRBV19, the J call TRBJ1-5; a weak D match, TRBD1 (5 bases). The CDR3 is 14 amino acids. The germline V gene has CDR1 LNHDA and CDR2 SQIVND (reference sequence). V lost 7 bases, J lost 4 bases, and 14 bases lay in between. DNA for the CDR3: TGTGCCAGTACCATCCCCGGGACTAATCAGCCCCAGCATTTT. Translating it yields CASTIPGTNQPQHF.

The chain links TRBV4-1 to TRBJ2-1, with TRBD2 matching 11 bases. CDR3 length equals 16 residues. Germline V gene sequence: CDR1 MGHRA, CDR2 YSYEKL. V trimming: 1 base; J trimming: 5 bases; junction bases outside the gene matches: 4. This chain's CDR3 is CASSQVAGGANNEQFF. The CDR3 bases are TGCGCCAGCAGCCAAGTAGCGGGGGGGGCTAACAATGAGCAGTTCTTC.

The rearrangement joins TRBV15 to TRBJ2-7; 8 bases are shared with TRBD2. The V segment lost 1 base and the J segment 0 bases; nucleotides outside the gene matches: 11. CDR1 and CDR2 from the germline V gene are LNHNV and YYDKDF (reference sequence). CDR3 size: 18 residues. CDR3 amino acids: CATSRGGGPDYSSYEQYF. The CDR3 bases are TGTGCCACCAGCAGAGGCGGGGGGCCAGATTATAGCTCCTACGAGCAGTACTTC.

The gene calls are TRBV18 and TRBJ2-7; a possible D gene is TRBD1 (5 bases). The germline CDR1 and CDR2 sequences are KGHSH and LQKENI. The length of the CDR3 is 13 residues. Trimming cost V 5 bases and J 3 bases, with 11 bases left between them. The DNA of the CDR3 is TGTGCCAGCTCATCCTACCAGGGCTACGAGCAGTACTTC. Protein: CASSSYQGYEQYF.

The chain joins TRBV10-3 to TRBJ2-7; 10 positions agree with TRBD2. This CDR3 has 13 amino acids. Looked up from germline, CDR1 is ENHRY and CDR2 is SYGVKD. Trimming cost V 7 bases and J 6 bases; bases outside gene matches: 6. The CDR3 is CAIMGAGGGEQYF. CDR3 bases: TGTGCCATCATGGGAGCGGGGGGGGGCGAGCAGTACTTC.

This clone appeared once. The V call is TRBV9, the J call TRBJ2-5; D possibly corresponds to TRBD1 (6 bases). Germline V gene lookup returns CDR1 SGDLS and CDR2 YYNGEE. Trimming took 2 bases from V and 4 from J, leaving 9 bases between them. CDR3 size: 13 residues. In DNA form, the CDR3 reads TGTGCCAGCAGCGTTCCAGGGGTAGAGACCCAGTACTTC. Residues: CASSVPGVETQYF.

V and J are TRBV4-1 and TRBJ1-1; TRBD1 matches at 7 bases. Germline V gene lookup returns CDR1 MGHRA and CDR2 YSYEKL. V was clipped by 2 bases and J by 4 bases; unmatched bases: 4. The CDR3 loop spans 14 amino acids. CDR3 protein: CASSQQGVSTEAFF. The DNA for the CDR3 is TGCGCCAGCAGCCAACAGGGGGTAAGCACTGAAGCTTTCTTT.

The rearrangement joins TRBV7-2 to TRBJ2-3; D remains unclear. The CDR3 contains 14 residues. The ends were cut back, 4 bases at V and 2 bases at J, with 10 bases in the middle. Germline V gene lookup returns CDR1 SGHTA and CDR2 FQGNSA. The CDR3 here is CASSSATPTDTQYF. The CDR3 coding sequence is TGTGCCAGCAGCTCTGCGACTCCCACAGATACGCAGTATTTT.

The chain employs TRBV6-1 and TRBJ1-2; 7 bases are a match to TRBD1. With 2 bases clipped from V and 8 bases from J, the junction kept 8 bases outside the gene matches. Per germline, CDR1 MNHNS and CDR2 SASEGT. The CDR3 has 14 residues. CDR3 amino acids: CASSEPNRGWGYTF. CDR3 sequence (DNA): TGTGCCAGCAGTGAACCAAACAGGGGTTGGGGCTACACCTTC.

V gene TRBV7-2 combines with J gene TRBJ2-7, with TRBD2 matching 7 bases. V trimming: 3 bases; J trimming: 1 base; junction bases outside the gene matches: 6. The germline gives CDR1 SGHTA, CDR2 FQGNSA. CDR3 length: 15 residues. Written as DNA, the CDR3 is TGTGCCAGCAGCTTTGGACTAGTAGTGTCCTACGAGCAGTACTTC. This codes for CASSFGLVVSYEQYF.

This rearrangement joins TRBV6-6 to TRBJ2-7; TRBD1 agrees at 10 bases. Germline CDR1 reads MNHNY; CDR2 reads SVGAGI (reference sequence). V lost 5 bases to trimming and J lost 3 bases; unmatched junction nucleotides: 4. The CDR3 is 14 amino acids. CDR3: CASSRDRGIYEQYF. CDR3 coding DNA: TGTGCCAGCAGTCGGGACAGGGGCATCTACGAGCAGTACTTC.

The chain is built from TRBV15 and TRBJ2-5; TRBD1 aligns across 9 bases. The trim removed 1 base at V and 1 base at J, leaving 1 base unmatched. In germline, CDR1 is LNHNV, CDR2 YYDKDF (reference sequence). The CDR3 is 15 residues long. The CDR3 region is CATSRATGGQETQYF. The CDR3 region has the DNA TGTGCCACCAGCAGAGCGACAGGGGGCCAAGAGACCCAGTACTTC.

CDR3 protein: CASSLAGSSGANVLTF. DNA of the CDR3: TGTGCCAGCAGCTTAGCGGGGAGCTCTGGGGCCAACGTCCTGACTTTC. The chain joins TRBV7-2 to TRBJ2-6; weak D call: TRBD2 (5 bases). The CDR3 sequence is 16 residues long. The V gene's germline CDR1 is SGHTA and CDR2 FQGNSA. The V and J ends lost 0 bases and 0 bases respectively, with 6 bases between them.

The V and J genes are TRBV5-1 and TRBJ2-5; TRBD2 is a possible D gene (5 bases). V was clipped by 2 bases and J by 2 bases, with 13 bases between them. Germline lookup yields CDR1 SGHRS and CDR2 YFSETQ. The CDR3 is 15 residues long. The CDR3 protein is CASSFQGGPQETQYF. The CDR3 DNA follows: TGCGCCAGCAGCTTCCAAGGCGGGCCTCAAGAGACCCAGTACTTC.

The chain couples TRBV7-2 to TRBJ1-1; unclear D gene. Trimming removed 0 bases at V and 5 bases at J, with 10 bases between. CDR1 is SGHTA and CDR2 is FQGNSA in the germline V gene. The CDR3 length is 14 residues. The DNA of the CDR3 is TGTGCCAGCAGCTTAGCGACGGGTGGGACTGAAGCTTTCTTT. This codes for CASSLATGGTEAFF.

The chain combines TRBV4-2 with TRBJ1-2; 7 bases agree with TRBD1. V shed 5 bases, J shed 2 bases, and the junction held 8 bases outside the gene matches. The CDR3 runs to 15 residues. CDR1 LGHNA and CDR2 YNFKEQ come from the germline V gene. The CDR3 sequence: CASSTHDRENYGYTF. Written as DNA, the CDR3 is TGTGCCAGCAGCACTCATGACAGGGAGAACTATGGCTACACCTTC.

V gene TRBV5-1 combines with J gene TRBJ2-3, with 8 bases that match TRBD1. The CDR3 is made up of 15 amino acids. CDR1 is SGHRS, CDR2 YFSETQ, per germline. After removal of 1 base from V and 7 bases from J, the junction contained 8 bases not matched to a gene. CDR3 in amino acids: CASSLSGTGQYTQYF. The CDR3 coding sequence is TGCGCCAGCAGCTTGTCTGGGACAGGTCAATATACGCAGTATTTT.

The rearrangement uses TRBV6-4 and TRBJ2-6, with 9 bases that match TRBD2. V dropped 3 bases and J dropped 0; count of bases not matched to a gene: 0. The CDR3 contains 16 residues. Germline V gene data show CDR1 as MRHNA and CDR2 as SNTAGT. In nucleotides, the CDR3 is TGTGCCAGCAGTGAGCGGGGGGGCTCTGGGGCCAACGTCCTGACTTTC. This gives the protein CASSERGGSGANVLTF.

The V gene is TRBV6-5, the J gene TRBJ2-7, with 7 bases fitting TRBD1. The CDR3 sequence is 15 residues long. Trimming took 7 bases from V and 0 from J; bases not matched to a gene: 9. The germline V gene has CDR1 MNHEY and CDR2 SVGAGI. This chain's CDR3 is CASTPWAGGSYEQYF. The CDR3 nucleotides are TGTGCCAGCACCCCATGGGCAGGGGGCTCCTACGAGCAGTACTTC.

V is TRBV5-6 and J is TRBJ2-2, with a weak D call TRBD1 (6 bases). CDR1 and CDR2 from the germline V gene are SGHDT and YYEEEE. The CDR3 sequence is 16 residues long. V was pared by 1 base and J by 4 bases, with 14 bases between. CDR3 sequence: CASSLNPQGSTGELFF. The DNA of the CDR3 is TGTGCCAGCAGCTTGAACCCGCAGGGGAGCACCGGGGAGCTGTTTTTT.

The chain has TRBV19 and TRBJ1-5; the match to TRBD1 covers 8 bases. The V gene end was trimmed by 4 bases and the J gene end by 5 bases; junction bases not matched to a gene: 4. The CDR3 sequence is 14 residues long. The germline gives CDR1 LNHDA, CDR2 SQIVND (reference sequence). The CDR3 is CASSTGQGDQPQHF. In DNA form, the CDR3 reads TGTGCCAGTAGTACCGGACAGGGTGATCAGCCCCAGCATTTT.

The chain is built from TRBV6-5 and TRBJ1-5, with 8 bases identical to TRBD1. Germline CDR1 MNHEY, CDR2 SVGAGI. This CDR3 region has 15 residues. J gave up 7 bases and V 2 bases, and 7 bases lay outside the gene matches. DNA for the CDR3: TGTGCCAGCAGTTACACCCGGACAGGGACCCAGCCCCAGCATTTT. Translating it yields CASSYTRTGTQPQHF.

J is TRBJ1-6 and V is TRBV27, with D perhaps TRBD1 (6 bases). In germline, CDR1 is MNHEY, CDR2 SMNVEV (reference sequence). CDR3 size: 17 residues. V lost 6 bases and J 6 bases, leaving 21 bases between the germline ends. CDR3 loop: CASSPWYDDRSNSPLHF. CDR3 bases: TGTGCCAGCAGCCCATGGTACGATGACAGGTCTAATTCACCCCTCCACTTT.

The chain links TRBV19 to TRBJ1-6; 9 bases agree with TRBD1. The CDR3 totals 14 residues. CDR1 and CDR2 (germline): LNHDA, SQIVND (reference sequence). The V gene end was trimmed by 7 bases and the J gene end by 7 bases; junction bases not matched to a gene: 5. CDR3: CASNPGQGNSPLHF. The CDR3 nucleotides are TGTGCCAGTAACCCGGGACAGGGAAATTCACCCCTCCACTTT.

The chain carries TRBV7-9 and TRBJ2-7, with D unclear. Per the germline V gene, CDR1 is SEHNR and CDR2 is FQNEAQ (reference sequence). CDR3 length: 12 residues. V shed 0 bases and J shed 4 bases, with 4 bases lying between them. For the CDR3, the DNA is TGTGCCAGCAGCTTAGCGAGGTACGAGCAGTACTTC. Translated, it gives CASSLARYEQYF.